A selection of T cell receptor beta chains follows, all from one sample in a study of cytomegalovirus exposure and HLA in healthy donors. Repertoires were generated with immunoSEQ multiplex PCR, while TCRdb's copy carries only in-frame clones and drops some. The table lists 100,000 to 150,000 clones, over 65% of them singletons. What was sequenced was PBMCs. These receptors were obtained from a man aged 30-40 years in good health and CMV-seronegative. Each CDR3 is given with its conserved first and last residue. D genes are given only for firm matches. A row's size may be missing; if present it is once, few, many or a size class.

CDR3aa: CASSLDRGGNTIYF; CDR3nt: TGCGCCAGCAGCTTGGACAGGGGCGGAAACACCATATATTTT; d_gene: TRBD1; abundance: .; j_gene: TRBJ1-3; v_gene: TRBV5-1
CDR3aa: CATTALNEQFF; CDR3nt: TGTGCCACCACAGCTTTGAATGAGCAGTTCTTC; d_gene: .; abundance: .; j_gene: TRBJ2-1; v_gene: TRBV7-2
CDR3aa: CASSIRDNYEQYF; CDR3nt: TGTGCCAGTAGTATACGGGACAACTACGAGCAGTACTTC; d_gene: .; abundance: .; j_gene: TRBJ2-7; v_gene: TRBV19
CDR3aa: CASDWGRPRKTEAFF; CDR3nt: TGTGCCAGCGACTGGGGGCGCCCCCGAAAGACTGAAGCTTTCTTT; d_gene: .; abundance: once; j_gene: TRBJ1-1; v_gene: TRBV28
CDR3aa: CAWSRQGARTYEQYF; CDR3nt: TGTGCCTGGAGCCGACAGGGGGCGCGCACCTACGAGCAGTACTTC; d_gene: TRBD1; abundance: .; j_gene: TRBJ2-7; v_gene: TRBV30
CDR3aa: CADSREGSNQPQHF; CDR3nt: TGTGCCGATAGCAGGGAGGGTAGCAATCAGCCCCAGCATTTT; d_gene: .; abundance: .; j_gene: TRBJ1-5; v_gene: TRBV21-1
CDR3aa: CASSFSREGTGELFF; CDR3nt: TGTGCCAGCAGCTTCTCGCGGGAGGGGACCGGGGAGCTGTTTTTT; d_gene: TRBD2; abundance: .; j_gene: TRBJ2-2; v_gene: TRBV11-2
CDR3aa: CASSKQGADTEAFF; CDR3nt: TGCGCCAGCAGCAAACAGGGGGCGGACACTGAAGCTTTCTTT; d_gene: TRBD1; abundance: .; j_gene: TRBJ1-1; v_gene: TRBV5-1
CDR3aa: CASSQDVAGGGTDTQYF; CDR3nt: TGCGCCAGCAGCCAAGATGTTGCGGGGGGGGGCACAGATACGCAGTATTTT; d_gene: TRBD2; abundance: .; j_gene: TRBJ2-3; v_gene: TRBV4-3
CDR3aa: CASSLRETWHTQYF; CDR3nt: TGTGCCAGCAGTCTCCGGGAAACCTGGCATACGCAGTATTTT; d_gene: .; abundance: .; j_gene: TRBJ2-3; v_gene: TRBV28
CDR3aa: CASSLKDWYSYGYTF; CDR3nt: TGTGCCAGCAGCTTGAAGGATTGGTACAGCTATGGCTACACCTTC; d_gene: .; abundance: few; j_gene: TRBJ1-2; v_gene: TRBV5-4
CDR3aa: CASSLGVQGPNYGYTF; CDR3nt: TGTGCCAGCAGCTTAGGTGTCCAGGGGCCTAACTATGGCTACACCTTC; d_gene: .; abundance: .; j_gene: TRBJ1-2; v_gene: TRBV11-2
CDR3aa: CASSPTSANTEAFF; CDR3nt: TGTGCCAGCTCACCAACCAGCGCGAACACTGAAGCTTTCTTT; d_gene: .; abundance: .; j_gene: TRBJ1-1; v_gene: TRBV18
CDR3aa: CASSVANGNTIYF; CDR3nt: TGTGCCAGCAGCGTAGCTAACGGAAACACCATATATTTT; d_gene: .; abundance: few; j_gene: TRBJ1-3; v_gene: TRBV9
CDR3aa: CASARGARRELFF; CDR3nt: TGCGCCAGCGCCCGGGGGGCGCGCAGGGAGCTGTTTTTT; d_gene: .; abundance: .; j_gene: TRBJ2-2; v_gene: TRBV5-1
CDR3aa: CASSLGRGNTGELFF; CDR3nt: TGTGCCAGCAGCTTAGGACGCGGAAACACCGGGGAGCTGTTTTTT; d_gene: .; abundance: .; j_gene: TRBJ2-2; v_gene: TRBV11-3
CDR3aa: CASSRTSGNFRSYEQYF; CDR3nt: TGTGCCAGTAGTCGGACTAGCGGGAATTTTAGGTCCTACGAGCAGTACTTC; d_gene: TRBD2; abundance: few; j_gene: TRBJ2-7; v_gene: TRBV19
CDR3aa: CASSEESGRGRHEQFF; CDR3nt: TGTGCCAGCAGTGAAGAAAGTGGCAGGGGTCGGCATGAGCAGTTCTTC; d_gene: .; abundance: .; j_gene: TRBJ2-1; v_gene: TRBV6-1
CDR3aa: CASSLEAGKQPQHF; CDR3nt: TGCGCCAGCAGCTTGGAGGCAGGGAAGCAGCCCCAGCATTTT; d_gene: .; abundance: .; j_gene: TRBJ1-5; v_gene: TRBV5-1
CDR3aa: CASSGVQGATDNYGYTF; CDR3nt: TGTGCCAGTAGTGGCGTGCAGGGCGCTACCGATAACTATGGCTACACCTTC; d_gene: .; abundance: .; j_gene: TRBJ1-2; v_gene: TRBV19
CDR3aa: CASSQDPRGQQPQHF; CDR3nt: TGCGCCAGCAGCCAAGATCCCAGGGGACAACAGCCCCAGCATTTT; d_gene: .; abundance: .; j_gene: TRBJ1-5; v_gene: TRBV4-1
CDR3aa: CASSLSPRDRAYNEQFF; CDR3nt: TGTGCCAGCAGCTTAAGCCCCCGGGACAGAGCCTACAATGAGCAGTTCTTC; d_gene: TRBD1; abundance: .; j_gene: TRBJ2-1; v_gene: TRBV7-3